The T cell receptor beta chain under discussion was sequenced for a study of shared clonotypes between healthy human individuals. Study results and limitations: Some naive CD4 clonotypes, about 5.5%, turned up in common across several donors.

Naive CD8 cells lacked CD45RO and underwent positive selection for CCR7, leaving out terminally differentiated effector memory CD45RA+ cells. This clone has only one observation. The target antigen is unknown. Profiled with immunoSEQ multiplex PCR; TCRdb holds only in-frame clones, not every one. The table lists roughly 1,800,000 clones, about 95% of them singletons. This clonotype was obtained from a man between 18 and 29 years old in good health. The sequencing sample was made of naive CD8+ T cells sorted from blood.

The CDR3 DNA sequence: TGCAGCGTTGAAATGGCAGGGGAAAGGGAAGGCTACACCTTC. This encodes CSVEMAGEREGYTF. V gene TRBV29-1 combines with J gene TRBJ1-2; a weak D match, TRBD1 (6 bases). The CDR3 is made up of 14 amino acids. Germline V gene lookup returns CDR1 SQVTM and CDR2 ANQGSEA. Deletions cut 2 bases from V and 8 bases from J, with 18 bases between.